The 13 T cell receptor beta chains below were found in one sample sequenced in a study of ipilimumab plus nivolumab after autologous stem cell transplantation. The data were produced by immunoSEQ multiplex PCR, yet TCRdb's version contains in-frame clones alone and is incomplete. Of roughly 25,000 clones in the sample, 86% were seen once. This specimen consisted of PBMCs, obtained in a trial of ipilimumab plus nivolumab as post-transplant consolidation. These receptor sequences come from a male donor with diffuse large B-cell lymphoma.

The gene calls are TRBV5-1 and TRBJ1-4; D possibly corresponds to TRBD1 (5 bases). Germline loops: CDR1 SGHRS, CDR2 YFSETQ. There are 13 residues in the CDR3. The germline V and J ends were trimmed by 5 bases and 8 bases, with 13 bases remaining between them. CDR3 coding DNA: TGCGCCAGCAGATACAAAGGGGACGAAAAACTGTTTTTT. It codes for CASRYKGDEKLFF. The whole variable domain, remainder taken from reference TRBV5-1 and TRBJ1-4, is KAGVTQTPRYLIKTRGQQVTLSCSPISGHRSVSWYQQTPGQGLQFLFEYFSETQRNKGNFPGRFSGRQFSNSRSEMNVSTLELGDSALYLCASRYKGDEKLFFGSGTQLSVL.

J is TRBJ2-1 and V is TRBV18; the D gene is possibly TRBD2 (6 bases). The CDR3 consists of 14 residues. Per germline, CDR1 KGHSH and CDR2 LQKENI. V lost 2 bases and J 9 bases, leaving 14 bases between the germline ends. The CDR3, as DNA: TGTGCCAGCTCACCAGATACTAGCTTGCGTGAGCAGTTCTTC. As protein: CASSPDTSLREQFF.

This clone was seen a few times. The chain combines TRBV7-2 with TRBJ1-3; D remains ambiguous. Germline values: CDR1 SGHTA, CDR2 FQGNSA. V was pared by 2 bases and J by 4 bases, with 3 bases between. The length of the CDR3 is 12 residues. The CDR3 nucleotides are TGTGCCAGCAGCTTAACCGGAAACACCATATATTTT. It yields the protein CASSLTGNTIYF.

The CDR3 loop is CASSLAGGPNEQFF. DNA for the CDR3: TGTGCCAGCAGCTTAGCGGGGGGGCCGAATGAGCAGTTCTTC. The gene calls are TRBV7-9 and TRBJ2-1; tentative D call: TRBD2 (7 bases). Germline V gives CDR1 SEHNR, CDR2 FQNEAQ (reference sequence). Between the trimmed V and J ends, which lost 0 bases and 7 bases, there was a span of 10 bases. The CDR3 covers 14 residues.

The CDR3 coding sequence is TGTGCCAGCAGTGATCGAATAGGCACAGATACGCAGTATTTT. Translated: CASSDRIGTDTQYF. The V gene is TRBV6-4, the J gene TRBJ2-3; D gene uncertain. Per germline, CDR1 MRHNA and CDR2 SNTAGT. The CDR3 has 14 amino acids. V was cut by 3 bases and J by 1 base, with 8 bases left in between.

This chain joins TRBV15 and TRBJ2-1, with a possible D match to TRBD1 (5 bases). V lost 0 bases, J lost 9 bases, and 24 bases lay in between. The CDR3 extends over 18 amino acids. The germline V gene has CDR1 LNHNV and CDR2 YYDKDF (reference sequence). In DNA form, the CDR3 reads TGTGCCACCAGCAGAGATACACTTTCAGCGACAGTACTGAGTGAGCAGTTCTTC. Translating it yields CATSRDTLSATVLSEQFF. Combining the CDR3 with reference TRBV15 and TRBJ2-1 gives the whole variable domain DAMVIQNPRYQVTQFGKPVTLSCSQTLNHNVMYWYQQKSSQAPKLLFHYYDKDFNNEADTPDNFQSRRPNTSFCFLDIRSPGLGDTAMYLCATSRDTLSATVLSEQFFGPGTRLTVL.

This chain joins TRBV7-3 and TRBJ2-3; 8 bases are a match to TRBD1. Germline V CDR1 and CDR2: SGHTA, FQGTGA. There are 16 residues in the CDR3. J was trimmed by 1 base and V by 0 bases; bases with no gene match: 3. CDR3 sequence: CASSLTTGGGTDTQYF. The CDR3 DNA follows: TGTGCCAGCAGCTTAACCACAGGGGGAGGCACAGATACGCAGTATTTT.

This chain uses TRBV27 with TRBJ1-1; possibly TRBD1 for D (5 bases). The CDR3 is 14 amino acids. Germline CDR1 is MNHEY and CDR2 is SMNVEV (reference sequence). V dropped 2 bases and J dropped 10 bases, with 17 bases sitting between them. DNA of the CDR3: TGTGCCAGCAGTTTAAGGGGAGGGCCGTATAGAGCTTTCTTT. This gives the protein CASSLRGGPYRAFF.

This clone has a single count. The chain employs TRBV4-3 and TRBJ2-5, with D perhaps TRBD2 (6 bases). This CDR3 spans 14 amino acids. Trimming cost V 4 bases and J 5 bases, with 14 bases left between them. Germline assignment: CDR1 LGHNA and CDR2 YSLEER. The CDR3 loop is CASSLRRGSETQYF. The DNA of the CDR3 is TGCGCCAGCAGCCTAAGGAGGGGAAGCGAGACCCAGTACTTC.

The chain joins TRBV7-3 to TRBJ2-2; D is undetermined. The V gene lost 4 bases and the J gene lost 5 bases, with 5 bases spanning the gap. Germline CDR1 SGHTA, CDR2 FQGTGA. There are 12 residues in the CDR3. For the CDR3, the DNA is TGTGCCAGCAGCTCGTATACCGGGGAGCTGTTTTTT. Amino acids: CASSSYTGELFF.

The V call is TRBV18, the J call TRBJ2-1, with TRBD2 as a possible D gene (6 bases). From germline, CDR1 is KGHSH and CDR2 LQKENI. Trimming shortened V by 6 bases and J by 2 bases, and 14 bases separated the two germline ends. The CDR3 is 15 amino acids. The CDR3 here is CASSPGGGAYNEQFF. The CDR3 DNA reads as TGTGCCAGCTCCCCCGGGGGAGGCGCCTACAATGAGCAGTTCTTC.

The rearrangement joins TRBV5-1 to TRBJ1-2, with TRBD1 identical over 7 bases. From germline, CDR1 is SGHRS and CDR2 YFSETQ. The V segment lost 1 base and the J segment 6 bases; nucleotides outside the gene matches: 9. This CDR3 region has 15 residues. Here the CDR3 reads CASSLQPGGENGYTF. The CDR3 region has the DNA TGCGCCAGCAGCTTGCAGCCAGGGGGTGAGAATGGCTACACCTTC.

This chain connects TRBV4-2 to TRBJ2-1; the D is unclear. The CDR3 totals 14 residues. Germline V gives CDR1 LGHNA, CDR2 YNFKEQ. The germline V and J ends were trimmed by 0 bases and 3 bases, with 6 bases remaining between them. CDR3: CASSQDLLYNEQFF. In nucleotides, the CDR3 is TGTGCCAGCAGCCAAGATCTTCTCTACAATGAGCAGTTCTTC.